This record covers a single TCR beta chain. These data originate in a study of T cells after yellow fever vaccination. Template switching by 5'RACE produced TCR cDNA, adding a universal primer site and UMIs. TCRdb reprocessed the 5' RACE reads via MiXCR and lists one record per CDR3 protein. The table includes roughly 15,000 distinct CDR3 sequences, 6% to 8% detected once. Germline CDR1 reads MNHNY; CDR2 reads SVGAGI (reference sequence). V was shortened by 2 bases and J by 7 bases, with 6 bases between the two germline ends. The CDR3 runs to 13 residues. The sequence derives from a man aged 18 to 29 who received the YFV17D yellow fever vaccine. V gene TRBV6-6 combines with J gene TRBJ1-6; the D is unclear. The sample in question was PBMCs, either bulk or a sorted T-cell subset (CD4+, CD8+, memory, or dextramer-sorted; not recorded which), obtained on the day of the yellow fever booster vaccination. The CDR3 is CASSYIENSPLHF. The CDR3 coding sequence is TGTGCCAGCAGTTACATCGAGAATTCACCCCTCCACTTT.